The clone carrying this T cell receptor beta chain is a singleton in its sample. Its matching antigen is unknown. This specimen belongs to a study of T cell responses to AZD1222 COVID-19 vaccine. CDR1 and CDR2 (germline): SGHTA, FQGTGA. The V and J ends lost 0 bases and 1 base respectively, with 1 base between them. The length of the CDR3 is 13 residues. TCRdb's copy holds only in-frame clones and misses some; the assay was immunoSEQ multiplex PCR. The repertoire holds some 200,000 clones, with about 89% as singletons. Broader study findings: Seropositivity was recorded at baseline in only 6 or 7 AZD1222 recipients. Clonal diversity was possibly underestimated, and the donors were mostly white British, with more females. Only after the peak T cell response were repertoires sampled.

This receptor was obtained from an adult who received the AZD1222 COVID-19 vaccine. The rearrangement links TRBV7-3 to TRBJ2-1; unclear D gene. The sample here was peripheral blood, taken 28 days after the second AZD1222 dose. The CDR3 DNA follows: TGTGCCAGCAGCTTAACTTCCTACAATGAGCAGTTCTTC. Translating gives CASSLTSYNEQFF.